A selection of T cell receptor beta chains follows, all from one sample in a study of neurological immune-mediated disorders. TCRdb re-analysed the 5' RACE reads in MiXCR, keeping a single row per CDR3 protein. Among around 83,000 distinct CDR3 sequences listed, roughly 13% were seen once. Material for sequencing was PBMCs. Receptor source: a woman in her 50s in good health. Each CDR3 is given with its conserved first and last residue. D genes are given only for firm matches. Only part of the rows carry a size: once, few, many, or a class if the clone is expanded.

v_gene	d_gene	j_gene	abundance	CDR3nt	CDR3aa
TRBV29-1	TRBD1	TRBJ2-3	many	TGCAGCGTTCAAATAACAGGGGCCAGCACAGATACGCAGTATTTT	CSVQITGASTDTQYF
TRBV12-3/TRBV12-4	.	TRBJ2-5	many	TGTGCCAGCAAAAGGGAGACCCAGTACTTC	CASKRETQYF
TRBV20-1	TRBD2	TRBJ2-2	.	TGCAGTGCTAGAGATGGCGGGAGGGCCTCCGGGGAGCTGTTTTTT	CSARDGGRASGELFF
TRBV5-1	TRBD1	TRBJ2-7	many	TGCGCCAGCAGCTTGGAACAGGGGGCGGCCTACGAGCAGTACTTC	CASSLEQGAAYEQYF
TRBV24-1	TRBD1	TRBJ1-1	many	TGTGCCACCAGTGGACAGGGCGGGAACACTGAAGCTTTCTTT	CATSGQGGNTEAFF
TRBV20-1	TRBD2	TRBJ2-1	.	TGCAGTGCTAGAGATCTAGGGCGGGGGGGCCTCAATGAGCAGTTCTTC	CSARDLGRGGLNEQFF
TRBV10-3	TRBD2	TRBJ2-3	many	TGTGCCATCAGTTTCCCACGGGGGGGGGCTAGCACAGATACGCAGTATTTT	CAISFPRGGASTDTQYF
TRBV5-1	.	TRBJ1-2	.	TGCGCCAGCAGATTGACGCAGTCAGCTAACTATGGCTACACCTTC	CASRLTQSANYGYTF
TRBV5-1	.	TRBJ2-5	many	TGCGCCAGCAGCTTGGCCCTGACAGTGAAGGAGACCCAGTACTTC	CASSLALTVKETQYF
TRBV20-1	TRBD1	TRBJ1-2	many	TGCAGTGCTAGGGACAGGGGGTATGGCTACACCTTC	CSARDRGYGYTF
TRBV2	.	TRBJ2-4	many	TGTGCCAGCCGTTTTTCGGAGTCCCTAGCCAAAAACATTCAGTACTTC	CASRFSESLAKNIQYF
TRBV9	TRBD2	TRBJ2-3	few	TGTGCCAGCAGCGTCCGAGCGGGGCGCACAGATACGCAGTATTTT	CASSVRAGRTDTQYF
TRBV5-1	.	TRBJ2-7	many	TGCGCCAGCAGCTTGGTTGCAGGGGCTTACTACGAGCAGTACTTC	CASSLVAGAYYEQYF
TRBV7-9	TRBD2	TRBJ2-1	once	TGTGCCAGCAGCTTAGCCGCTAGCGAGCGGGAGAGGGATCAGCAGTTCTTC	CASSLAASERERDQQFF
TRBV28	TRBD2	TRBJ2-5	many	TGTGCCAGCAGTACGGGACTAGCGGGAGGGGAGACCCAGTACTTC	CASSTGLAGGETQYF
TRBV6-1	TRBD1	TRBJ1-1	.	TGTGCCAGCAGGGCTGGACAGGGCCACATGAACACTGAAGCTTTCTTT	CASRAGQGHMNTEAFF
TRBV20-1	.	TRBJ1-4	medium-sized	TGCAGTGCTAGAGACAGAAGGACGGAAAAACTGTTTTTT	CSARDRRTEKLFF
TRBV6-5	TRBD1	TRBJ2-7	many	TGTGCCAGCAGTTACTCGACAGGGCGTAACGAGCAGTACTTC	CASSYSTGRNEQYF
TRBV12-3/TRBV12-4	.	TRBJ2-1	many	TGTGCCAGCAGTTCAACCGGGACATTTAATGAGCAGTTCTTC	CASSSTGTFNEQFF
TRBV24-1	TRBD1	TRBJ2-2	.	TGTGCCACCAGTGGCGCCGGGACAGGGCGAACCGGGGAGCTGTTTTTT	CATSGAGTGRTGELFF
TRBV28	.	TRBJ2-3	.	TGTGCCAGCAGCGTAACCCAAGGGGCCACAGATACGCAGTATTTT	CASSVTQGATDTQYF
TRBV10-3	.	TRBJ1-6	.	TGTGCCATCAGTGACAGGGCGAATAATTCACCCCTCCACTTT	CAISDRANNSPLHF